One TCR beta chain is described in this entry. The antigen is not known. This entry belongs to a study of blood T cells in healthy people across ages. Each donor's blood draw was 8.5 to 10 milliliters of peripheral blood. Study-wide findings and caveats: Diversity figures derived from one million T cells were judged to underestimate the true value. Age brought a roughly linear fall in TCR beta diversity measured per million T cells. Unsorted PBMCs blocked a conclusive comparison of naive and antigen-experienced cells.

The CDR3 extends over 13 amino acids. Trimming took off 3 bases at V and 4 bases at J, with 10 bases between the two ends. Germline CDR1 is DFQATT and CDR2 is SNEGSKA (reference sequence). For the second PCR, which ran for 7 to 11 cycles, a sample-barcoded 5' primer and a J-beta primer mix were used. Each CDR3 protein is one row after TCRdb ran MiXCR on the 5' RACE reads. Here the sample spans over 950,000 distinct CDR3 sequences, around two fifths being singletons. V is TRBV20-1 and J is TRBJ1-3, with no clear D. This receptor was obtained from a man between 18 and 29 years old in good health. The sequencing input was blood. CDR3 nucleotides: TGCAGTGCTAGCTGGGTAGAGGGAAACACCATATATTTT. Translating it yields CSASWVEGNTIYF.